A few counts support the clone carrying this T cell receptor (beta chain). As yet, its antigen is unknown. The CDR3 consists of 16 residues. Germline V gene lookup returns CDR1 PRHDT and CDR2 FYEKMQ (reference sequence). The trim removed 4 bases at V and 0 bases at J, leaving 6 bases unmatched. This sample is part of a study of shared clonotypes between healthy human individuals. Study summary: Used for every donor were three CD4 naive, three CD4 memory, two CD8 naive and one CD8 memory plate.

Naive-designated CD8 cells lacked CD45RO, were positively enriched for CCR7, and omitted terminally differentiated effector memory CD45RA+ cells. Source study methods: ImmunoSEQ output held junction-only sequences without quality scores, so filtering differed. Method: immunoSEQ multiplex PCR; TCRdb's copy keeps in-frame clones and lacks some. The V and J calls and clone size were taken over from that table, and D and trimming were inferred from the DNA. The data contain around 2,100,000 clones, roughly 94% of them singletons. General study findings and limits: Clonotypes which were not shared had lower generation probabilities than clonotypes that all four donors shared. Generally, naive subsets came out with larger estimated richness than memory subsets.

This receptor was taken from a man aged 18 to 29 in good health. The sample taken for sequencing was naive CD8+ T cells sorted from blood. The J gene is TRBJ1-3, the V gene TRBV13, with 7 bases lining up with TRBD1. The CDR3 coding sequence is TGTGCCAGCAGCTCGTGGACAGGTAGCTCTGGAAACACCATATATTTT. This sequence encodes CASSSWTGSSGNTIYF.